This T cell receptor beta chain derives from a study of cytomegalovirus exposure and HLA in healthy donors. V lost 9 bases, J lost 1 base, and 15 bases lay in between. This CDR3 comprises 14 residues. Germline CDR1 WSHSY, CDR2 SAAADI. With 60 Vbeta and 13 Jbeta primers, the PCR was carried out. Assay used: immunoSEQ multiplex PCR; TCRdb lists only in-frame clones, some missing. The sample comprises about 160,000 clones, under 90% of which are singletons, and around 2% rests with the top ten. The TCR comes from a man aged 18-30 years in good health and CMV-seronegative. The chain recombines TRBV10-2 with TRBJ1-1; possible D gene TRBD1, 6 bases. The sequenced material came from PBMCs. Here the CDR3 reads CASDPGQSNTEAFF. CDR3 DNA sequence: TGCGCCAGTGACCCCGGACAGTCGAACACTGAAGCTTTCTTT.